The 21 T cell receptor beta chains given below trace back to one sample, sequenced in a study of shared clonotypes between healthy human individuals. Some clones are missing from TCRdb's copy, which holds only in-frame ones; the method was immunoSEQ multiplex PCR. The sample carries some 2,100,000 clones, roughly 95% recorded once. Sequenced input: naive CD4+ T cells sorted from blood. Stated subset: CD45RA+ positively selected. All receptors come from a man aged 18 to 35 in good health.

The rearrangement joins TRBV29-1 to TRBJ2-1, with no clear D. Trimming stripped 7 bases from V and 13 bases from J, with 14 bases between. This CDR3 spans 10 amino acids. Germline-derived CDR1 and CDR2 are SQVTM and ANQGSEA. As DNA, the CDR3 is TGCAGCGCACAGCAATCCGAACAGTTCTTC. This translates into CSAQQSEQFF.

Regarding this clone: Additional DNA sequences in this sample encode the identical CDR3. This chain links TRBV7-2 with TRBJ2-5, with D hard to call. The CDR3 is 15 amino acids. Deletions cut 1 base from V and 5 bases from J, with 14 bases between. CDR1 is SGHTA and CDR2 is FQGNSA in the germline V gene. CDR3 in amino acids: CASSLVSGVGETQYF. The CDR3 bases are TGTGCCAGCAGCTTAGTATCGGGTGTAGGGGAGACCCAGTACTTC.

This chain joins TRBV18 and TRBJ2-2; maybe TRBD1 (6 bases). The CDR3 loop spans 16 amino acids. The V end lost 6 bases, the J end lost 4 bases, and 18 bases lay between the germline ends. Germline loops: CDR1 KGHSH, CDR2 LQKENI. CDR3 region: CASSPARTEITGELFF. CDR3 nucleotide sequence: TGTGCCAGCTCCCCTGCCAGGACAGAGATCACCGGGGAGCTGTTTTTT.

The chain recombines TRBV25-1 with TRBJ1-5; D may be TRBD1 (5 bases). V was clipped by 4 bases and J by 0 bases, with 7 bases between them. The CDR3 consists of 14 residues. Per germline, CDR1 MGHDK and CDR2 SYGVNS. DNA for the CDR3: TGTGCCAGCAGTGCCAGGGCTAGCAATCAGCCCCAGCATTTT. This encodes CASSARASNQPQHF.

V and J are TRBV5-6 and TRBJ2-5; 8 bases are shared with TRBD1. Trimming at V came to 1 base and at J to 5 bases, leaving 7 bases not matched to a gene. This CDR3 is built from 15 residues. Germline V gene sequence: CDR1 SGHDT, CDR2 YYEEEE. CDR3 DNA sequence: TGTGCCAGCAGCTTGTATAGCAGGGGGCAGGAGACCCAGTACTTC. This encodes CASSLYSRGQETQYF.

The chain employs TRBV19 and TRBJ1-1; the D gene is possibly TRBD1 (5 bases). Trimming removed 6 bases from V and 1 base from J, with 18 bases in between. The CDR3 is 16 residues long. The germline V gene has CDR1 LNHDA and CDR2 SQIVND (reference sequence). CDR3 sequence: CASRPRGGEGNTEAFF. DNA for the CDR3: TGTGCCAGTAGACCCCGGGGCGGGGAGGGGAACACTGAAGCTTTCTTT.

The genes are TRBV5-4 and TRBJ1-3, with D tentatively TRBD1 (5 bases). CDR1 is SGHNT, CDR2 YYREEE, per germline (reference sequence). This CDR3 comprises 14 residues. The V gene lost 4 bases and the J gene lost 2 bases, with 10 bases spanning the gap. DNA of the CDR3: TGTGCCAGCAGCCTGGACACTACTGGAAACACCATATATTTT. Encoded protein: CASSLDTTGNTIYF.

The rearrangement links TRBV9 to TRBJ2-5, with D unresolved. V gave up 5 bases and J gave up 4 bases, with 9 bases separating them. CDR1 SGDLS and CDR2 YYNGEE come from the germline V gene. The CDR3 sequence is 12 residues long. The CDR3 sequence is CASSSDGETQYF. CDR3 in DNA: TGTGCCAGCAGTTCGGATGGAGAGACCCAGTACTTC.

The rearrangement joins TRBV4-1 to TRBJ2-3, with TRBD2 matching over 13 bases. This CDR3 is 17 amino acids long. With V trimmed by 0 bases and J by 6 bases, 6 bases remained unmatched. The germline gives CDR1 MGHRA, CDR2 YSYEKL. DNA of the CDR3: TGCGCCAGCAGCCAAGATTGGACTAGCGGGGGATCGGATACGCAGTATTTT. As protein: CASSQDWTSGGSDTQYF.

This chain links TRBV28 with TRBJ1-6; unclear D gene. The CDR3 extends over 14 amino acids. Germline V lookup: CDR1 MDHEN, CDR2 SYDVKM. V shed 7 bases and J shed 2 bases, with 9 bases lying between them. Written as DNA, the CDR3 is TGTGCCAGCATAAGGGCGACCTATAATTCACCCCTCCACTTT. Residues: CASIRATYNSPLHF.

The V gene is TRBV10-3, the J gene TRBJ2-2; 10 nucleotides agree with TRBD1. The CDR3 is 16 residues long. Germline CDR1 is ENHRY and CDR2 is SYGVKD. The V segment lost 6 bases and the J segment 6 bases; nucleotides outside the gene matches: 10. The DNA for the CDR3 is TGTGCCATCAGCCCAACGAGGACAGGGGGTCCCGGGGAGCTGTTTTTT. It codes for CAISPTRTGGPGELFF.

The gene calls are TRBV6-1 and TRBJ2-5; TRBD1 agrees at 9 bases. Germline V gives CDR1 MNHNS, CDR2 SASEGT. V dropped 6 bases and J dropped 5; count of bases not matched to a gene: 7. The CDR3 is made up of 14 amino acids. The CDR3 coding sequence is TGTGCCAGCAGCCCCACAGGGGGCTTGGAGACCCAGTACTTC. As protein: CASSPTGGLETQYF.

The rearrangement links TRBV28 to TRBJ2-4; D is perhaps TRBD2 (7 bases). Between the trimmed V and J ends, which lost 2 bases and 3 bases, there was a span of 14 bases. The CDR3 totals 16 residues. The germline CDR1 and CDR2 sequences are MDHEN and SYDVKM. Here the CDR3 reads CASSLGGAGGKNIQYF. The CDR3 bases are TGTGCCAGCAGTTTAGGGGGGGCTGGTGGCAAAAACATTCAGTACTTC.

The chain employs TRBV5-1 and TRBJ2-5, with 7 bases fitting TRBD2. V trimming: 1 base; J trimming: 5 bases; junction bases outside the gene matches: 5. The CDR3 loop spans 14 amino acids. In germline, CDR1 is SGHRS, CDR2 YFSETQ. The DNA for the CDR3 is TGCGCCAGCAGCTTGAATCCAGCGGGGGAGACCCAGTACTTC. As protein: CASSLNPAGETQYF.

This sequence joins TRBV7-8 and TRBJ1-1; D might be TRBD1 (5 bases). The V end lost 5 bases, the J end lost 5 bases, and 21 bases lay between the germline ends. Germline CDR1 and CDR2: SGHVS and FQNEAQ. The CDR3 runs 16 residues. The CDR3 coding sequence is TGTGCCAGCAGCGCCTTCATCGGGGCCGGGGCAACTGAAGCTTTCTTT. Translating gives CASSAFIGAGATEAFF.

V is TRBV18 and J is TRBJ2-5; D unresolved. Germline assignment: CDR1 KGHSH and CDR2 LQKENI. CDR3 size: 15 residues. V gave up 3 bases and J gave up 4 bases, with 15 bases separating them. CDR3: CASSPSAASLETQYF. The CDR3 nucleotides read TGTGCCAGCTCACCTTCCGCGGCCAGTCTAGAGACCCAGTACTTC. Based on the CDR3 plus reference TRBV18 and TRBJ2-5, the full variable domain is NAGVMQNPRHLVRRRGQEARLRCSPMKGHSHVYWYRQLPEEGLKFMVYLQKENIIDESGMPKERFSAEFPKEGPSILRIQQVVRGDSAAYFCASSPSAASLETQYFGPGTRLLVL.

V usage is TRBV2 and J usage is TRBJ2-7; 8 bases match TRBD1. The J segment lost 4 bases and the V segment lost 2 bases, leaving 4 bases of the junction unmatched. CDR3 length equals 14 residues. Germline V gene sequence: CDR1 SNHLY, CDR2 FYNNEI. The CDR3 DNA reads TGTGCCAGCAGTGAACAGGGGGCCCGTTACGAGCAGTACTTC. It translates to CASSEQGARYEQYF. The variable domain in full, completed from reference TRBV2 and TRBJ2-7, reads EPEVTQTPSHQVTQMGQEVILRCVPISNHLYFYWYRQILGQKVEFLVSFYNNEISEKSEIFDDQFSVERPDGSNFTLKIRSTKLEDSAMYFCASSEQGARYEQYFGPGTRLTVT.

The chain recombines TRBV5-4 with TRBJ2-1, with D possibly being TRBD2 (5 bases). The CDR3 has 15 residues. Germline CDR1 SGHNT, CDR2 YYREEE (reference sequence). V shed 5 bases and J shed 3 bases, with 15 bases lying between them. The CDR3 sequence is CASSAGLSGYNEQFF. The CDR3 nucleotides are TGTGCCAGCAGTGCGGGCCTATCGGGCTACAATGAGCAGTTCTTC. The full variable domain, its missing parts supplied by reference TRBV5-4 and TRBJ2-1, is ETGVTQSPTHLIKTRGQQVTLRCSSQSGHNTVSWYQQALGQGPQFIFQYYREEENGRGNFPPRFSGLQFPNYSSELNVNALELDDSALYLCASSAGLSGYNEQFFGPGTRLTVL.

V is TRBV2 and J is TRBJ1-4; 7 bases match TRBD1. Germline CDR1 is SNHLY and CDR2 is FYNNEI. V dropped 6 bases and J dropped 7; count of bases not matched to a gene: 8. This CDR3 spans 14 amino acids. The CDR3 spells CASSKDRRGEKLFF. The DNA of the CDR3 is TGTGCCAGCAGCAAGGACAGGCGGGGTGAAAAACTGTTTTTT.

The chain carries TRBV30 and TRBJ2-7; D not certain. The length of the CDR3 is 14 residues. Germline V CDR1 and CDR2: GTSNPN, SVGIG (reference sequence). The V gene lost 0 bases and the J gene lost 3 bases, with 12 bases spanning the gap. The CDR3 bases are TGTGCCTGGAGTGTAGGGCAGCCACTCTACGAGCAGTACTTC. Translation gives CAWSVGQPLYEQYF.

This chain links TRBV28 with TRBJ1-4; a possible D gene is TRBD1 (5 bases). The length of the CDR3 is 18 residues. CDR1 is MDHEN, CDR2 SYDVKM, per germline. Trimming left V 5 bases short and J 2 bases short, with 21 bases between. The CDR3 is CASSIAGTARTTNEKLFF. The CDR3 DNA reads TGTGCCAGCAGTATCGCCGGGACGGCGAGGACGACTAATGAAAAACTGTTTTTT.